The rows below give T cell receptor beta chains drawn from one sample of a study of chemoradiotherapy in HPV16-positive cancers. TCRdb keeps only in-frame clones here, not all; method: immunoSEQ multiplex PCR. The sample lists approximately 12,000 clones, approximately 89% seen once, with approximately 2% in the top ten. The sample was blood, taken from a patient who underwent chemoradiotherapy. These TCRs come from a human donor with HPV-associated anogenital cancer. Both conserved end residues are part of each CDR3. Fields, in order: V gene, D gene, clone size, J gene, CDR3 protein, CDR3 DNA. D genes are given only for firm matches. Rows give clone size only sometimes, using once, few, many, or a class for an expanded clone.

>TRBV7-6|TRBD2|NA|TRBJ2-3
CASSFGSGWMTDTQYF
TGTGCCAGCAGCTTTGGTAGCGGGTGGATGACAGATACGCAGTATTTT
>TRBV19|NA|NA|TRBJ2-5
CASSTSARSLQETQYF
TGTGCCAGTAGTACATCCGCCAGGAGTTTACAAGAGACCCAGTACTTC
>TRBV13|NA|NA|TRBJ2-7
CASSLVGVIHEQYF
TGTGCCAGCAGCCTCGTGGGGGTAATCCACGAGCAGTACTTC
>TRBV6-5|NA|NA|TRBJ2-7
CASRKQGNPREQYF
TGTGCCAGCAGAAAACAGGGAAATCCACGCGAGCAGTACTTC
>TRBV29-1|NA|NA|TRBJ1-1
CSVALENTEAFF
TGCAGCGTTGCCCTGGAGAACACTGAAGCTTTCTTT
>TRBV7-2|NA|NA|TRBJ2-3
CASSSRNTQYF
TGTGCCAGCAGCTCGAGGAATACGCAGTATTTT
>TRBV14|NA|NA|TRBJ2-1
CASSQDRGVLSYNEQFF
TGTGCCAGCAGCCAAGATCGTGGGGTCCTCTCCTACAATGAGCAGTTCTTC
>TRBV13|NA|few|TRBJ2-5
CASSFEETQYF
TGTGCCAGCAGCTTCGAAGAGACCCAGTACTTC
>TRBV7-9|NA|once|TRBJ1-1
CASSLVARGAFF
TGTGCCAGCAGCTTGGTCGCCAGGGGAGCTTTCTTT
>TRBV30|TRBD1|NA|TRBJ2-3
CAWITLDRAGSTDTQYF
TGTGCCTGGATCACCTTGGACAGGGCCGGTAGCACAGATACGCAGTATTTT
>TRBV5-1|NA|NA|TRBJ2-3
CASSLEDKGGTDTQYF
TGCGCCAGCAGCTTGGAGGACAAGGGGGGCACAGATACGCAGTATTTT
>TRBV2|TRBD1|NA|TRBJ1-6
CASRGGGQGNSPLHF
TGTGCCAGCAGGGGGGGTGGACAGGGTAATTCACCCCTCCACTTT
>TRBV5-1|TRBD2|NA|TRBJ2-3
CASRHHGTSGVSTDTQYF
TGCGCCAGCAGGCATCACGGGACTAGCGGGGTGAGCACAGATACGCAGTATTTT
>TRBV9|NA|NA|TRBJ2-1
CASSVVTVYNEQFF
TGTGCCAGCAGCGTAGTAACCGTGTACAATGAGCAGTTCTTC
>TRBV5-1|NA|NA|TRBJ2-7
CASSLGGAGARYEQYF
TGCGCCAGCAGCTTGGGAGGTGCGGGGGCGAGGTACGAGCAGTACTTC
>TRBV15|NA|NA|TRBJ1-2
CATSGRGAGQGYTF
TGTGCCACCAGCGGGCGGGGGGCAGGGCAGGGCTACACCTTC
>TRBV5-5|NA|NA|TRBJ1-2
CASSGLVVRSYGYTF
TGTGCCAGCAGCGGCCTAGTTGTTCGGAGCTATGGCTACACCTTC
>TRBV18|TRBD2|NA|TRBJ2-5
CASSPLGLAGSETQYF
TGTGCCAGCTCACCTCTCGGACTAGCCGGGTCGGAGACCCAGTACTTC
>TRBV29-1|NA|NA|TRBJ1-2
CSVAPRGQAQYGYTF
TGCAGCGTTGCCCCTAGGGGTCAGGCGCAGTATGGCTACACCTTC
>TRBV7-9|NA|NA|TRBJ1-2
CASSLAGPYGYTF
TGTGCCAGCAGCTTAGCAGGTCCCTATGGCTACACCTTC
>TRBV5-5|NA|NA|TRBJ1-6
CASSGGDSGNSPLHF
TGTGCCAGCAGCGGGGGGGACTCCGGAAATTCACCCCTCCACTTT
>TRBV9|NA|NA|TRBJ2-7
CASSVYDSLGEQYF
TGTGCCAGCAGCGTATACGACAGCCTCGGCGAGCAGTACTTC
>TRBV7-3|TRBD2|once|TRBJ2-2
CASSLLAESTGELFF
TGTGCCAGCAGCCTACTAGCGGAGAGCACCGGGGAGCTGTTTTTT
>TRBV2|NA|NA|TRBJ1-1
CASSEDSERNTEAFF
TGTGCCAGCAGTGAAGACTCGGAGAGAAACACTGAAGCTTTCTTT
>TRBV4-1|NA|NA|TRBJ1-1
CASSHRWVGGAEAFF
TGCGCCAGCAGCCATAGATGGGTTGGGGGCGCTGAAGCTTTCTTT